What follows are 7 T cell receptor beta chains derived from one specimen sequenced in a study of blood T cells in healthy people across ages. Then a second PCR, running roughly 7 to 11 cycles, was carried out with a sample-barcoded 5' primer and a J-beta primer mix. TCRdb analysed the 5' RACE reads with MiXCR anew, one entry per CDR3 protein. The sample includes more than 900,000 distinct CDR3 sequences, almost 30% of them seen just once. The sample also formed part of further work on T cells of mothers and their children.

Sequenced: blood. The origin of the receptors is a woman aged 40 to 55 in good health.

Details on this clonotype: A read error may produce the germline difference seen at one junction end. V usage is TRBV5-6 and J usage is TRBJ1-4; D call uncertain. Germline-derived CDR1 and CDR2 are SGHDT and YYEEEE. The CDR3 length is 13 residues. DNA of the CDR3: TGTGCCAGCAGAGGGCAGCCTAATGAAAAACGGTTTTTT. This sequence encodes CASRGQPNEKRFF. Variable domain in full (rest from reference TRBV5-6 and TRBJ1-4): DAGVTQSPTHLIKTRGQQVTLRCSPKSGHDTVSWYQQALGQGPQFIFQYYEEEERQRGNFPDRFSGHQFPNYSSELNVNALLLGDSALYLCASRGQPNEKRFFGSGTQLSVL.

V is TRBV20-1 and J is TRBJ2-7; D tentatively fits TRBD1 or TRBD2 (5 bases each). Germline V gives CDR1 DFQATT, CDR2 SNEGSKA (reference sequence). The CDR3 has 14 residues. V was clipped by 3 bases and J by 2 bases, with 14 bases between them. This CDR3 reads CSARVGVVPYEQYF. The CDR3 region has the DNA TGCAGTGCTAGGGTGGGGGTTGTCCCCTACGAGCAGTACTTC.

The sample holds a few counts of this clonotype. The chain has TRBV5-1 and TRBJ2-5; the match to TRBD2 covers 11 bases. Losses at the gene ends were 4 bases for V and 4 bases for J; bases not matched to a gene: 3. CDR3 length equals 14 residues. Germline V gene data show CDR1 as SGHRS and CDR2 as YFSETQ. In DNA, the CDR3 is TGCGCCAGCAGCGCCGGGACTAGCGGAGAGACCCAGTACTTC. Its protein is CASSAGTSGETQYF.

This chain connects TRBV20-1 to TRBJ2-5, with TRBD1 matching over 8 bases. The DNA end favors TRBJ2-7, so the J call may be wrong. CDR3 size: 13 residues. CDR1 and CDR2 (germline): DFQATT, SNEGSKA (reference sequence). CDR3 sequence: CSASQGAIYEQYF. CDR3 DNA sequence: TGCAGTGCTAGCCAGGGGGCTATTTACGAGCAGTACTTC.

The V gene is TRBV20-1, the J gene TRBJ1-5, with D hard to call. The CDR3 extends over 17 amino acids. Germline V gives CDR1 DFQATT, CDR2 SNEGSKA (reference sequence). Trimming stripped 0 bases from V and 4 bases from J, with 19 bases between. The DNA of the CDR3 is TGCAGTGCTAGAGATTCGGGGAAACGGAGTCGGAATCAGCCCCAGCATTTT. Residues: CSARDSGKRSRNQPQHF.

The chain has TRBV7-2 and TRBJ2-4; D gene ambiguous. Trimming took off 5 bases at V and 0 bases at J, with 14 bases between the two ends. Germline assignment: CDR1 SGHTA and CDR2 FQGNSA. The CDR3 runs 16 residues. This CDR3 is CASSPGPPLAKNIQYF. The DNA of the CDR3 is TGTGCCAGCAGCCCGGGCCCCCCCCTAGCCAAAAACATTCAGTACTTC. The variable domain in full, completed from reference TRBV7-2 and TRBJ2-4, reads GAGVSQSPSNKVTEKGKDVELRCDPISGHTALYWYRQSLGQGLEFLIYFQGNSAPDKSGLPSDRFSAERTGGSVSTLTIQRTQQEDSAVYLCASSPGPPLAKNIQYFGAGTRLSVL.

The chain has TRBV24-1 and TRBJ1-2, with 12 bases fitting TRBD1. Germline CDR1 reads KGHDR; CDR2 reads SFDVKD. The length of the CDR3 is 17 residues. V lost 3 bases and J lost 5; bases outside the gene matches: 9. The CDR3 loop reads CATSDPGTGGEVYGYTF. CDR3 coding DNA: TGTGCCACCAGTGATCCCGGGACAGGGGGCGAGGTATATGGCTACACCTTC.